These T cell receptor beta chains were read from a single sample in a study of ipilimumab plus nivolumab after autologous stem cell transplantation. Assay: immunoSEQ multiplex PCR; the TCRdb copy retains only in-frame clones and omits some. The profile shows 15,000 or so clones, approximately 78% of them singletons. Source: PBMCs, taken in a trial of ipilimumab plus nivolumab as post-transplant consolidation. The receptors stem from a male donor with diffuse large B-cell lymphoma. Each CDR3 is given without its conserved first and last residue.

TRBV5-1	-	ASSSTGTGGYEQY
TRBV4-1	TRBJ1-1	ASSPNPGFNEAF
TRBV10-1	TRBJ2-1	ASSESDRGYEQF
TRBV6-1	TRBJ2-7	ASRGTGRDSYEQY
TRBV7-2	TRBJ1-2	ASSSGRRGHGYT
TRBV11-1	TRBJ2-1	ASSPGTFPSGQF
TRBV28	TRBJ1-1	ASSPGGMNTEAF
TRBV10-3	TRBJ2-3	AISEARLAGGLADTQY
TRBV11-3	TRBJ2-5	ASSPGLAGETQY
TRBV7-6	TRBJ1-1	ASSLALGVNTEAF
TRBV7-9	TRBJ2-1	ASSLGARKGSYNEQF
TRBV6-1	TRBJ2-7	ASSEVPWVDEQY
TRBV19	TRBJ2-7	ASSTRQGYEQY
TRBV30	TRBJ2-7	AGDRGRRSYEQY
TRBV6-1	TRBJ1-3	ASSVEGLMTNTIY
TRBV9	TRBJ1-3	ASSPQGAGGNTIY
TRBV27	TRBJ1-6	ASSLDATGVNSPLH
TRBV7-9	TRBJ2-1	ASSLLAGGPGYNEQF
TRBV11-3	TRBJ2-2	ASSLDFTGELF
TRBV5-6	TRBJ1-3	ASNTPRSGGNTIY
TRBV5-4	TRBJ2-3	ASRGDAGRTDTQY
TRBV5-1	TRBJ2-5	ASIREGQETQY
TRBV6-1	TRBJ2-7	ASSASGTELYEQY
TRBV4-1	TRBJ2-3	ASSGLFSGTDTQY
TRBV6-5	TRBJ2-3	ASSYFGEGTDTQY
TRBV7-9	TRBJ2-3	ASSPPSAGTSTDTQY
TRBV6-6	TRBJ2-7	ASSSGIYEQY
TRBV5-6	TRBJ1-2	ASSLGGTLLSYNYGYT
TRBV2	TRBJ2-3	ASSAPEPGAVPLPTDTQY
TRBV20-1	TRBJ2-7	APGGPYEQY
TRBV2	TRBJ2-7	ASSEGRGTYEQY
TRBV4-1	TRBJ2-1	ASSQTSDEQF
TRBV5-1	TRBJ2-1	ASSPVSRSPPYNEQF
TRBV6-1	TRBJ1-2	ASSEGYGYT
TRBV5-4	TRBJ2-2	ASSTLAGGRYSGELF
TRBV5-1	TRBJ2-5	ASSLENRGQETQY
TRBV5-1	TRBJ2-5	ASSLAAQQETQY
TRBV4-1	TRBJ2-1	ASSISGTSGYNEQF
TRBV11-1	TRBJ1-4	ASSLGTSGLGYEKLF
TRBV15	TRBJ2-1	ATSREADPYNEQF
TRBV6-6	TRBJ1-4	ASSYGGNSEKLF
TRBV6-1	TRBJ1-2	ASSEYQGTYYGYT
TRBV11-2	TRBJ1-4	ASSRGGDKLF
TRBV21-1	TRBJ2-5	ASSTHRGMRTQY
TRBV5-1	TRBJ1-4	ASSLVAGAEKLF
TRBV5-4	TRBJ1-1	ASSRDRNTEAF
TRBV6-5	TRBJ2-3	ASSRSGGTDTQY
TRBV30	TRBJ1-3	AWRMGATNSGSGNTIY
TRBV6-1	TRBJ1-5	ASRRGPSQPQH
TRBV6-1	TRBJ2-5	ASIPGGPGETQY
TRBV2	TRBJ2-7	ASSGWTGGGEQY
TRBV6-1	TRBJ2-7	ASSDSDRGEQY
TRBV5-6	TRBJ1-4	ASSGGQGLNEKLF
TRBV6-5	TRBJ2-7	ASSQKTSRYEQY
TRBV4-1	TRBJ2-1	ASSSTSVEQF
TRBV10-3	TRBJ2-3	AIRNNVGGPSTDTQY
TRBV19	TRBJ1-5	ASTLDRGGQPQH
TRBV7-7	-	ASSLTSSYEQY
TRBV12-5	TRBJ2-7	ASGLVAGTASYEQY
TRBV27	TRBJ2-7	ASSPSRNSYEQY